One and the same sample provided the 28 T cell receptor beta chains below, sequenced in a study of Ad26.COV2.S vaccination and SARS-CoV-2 variants. Measured with immunoSEQ multiplex PCR; TCRdb has only the in-frame clones, and not every one. Among 250,000 to 300,000 clones listed, around 87% were seen once. The treatment was: over 15 received Ad26.COV2.S at low or high dose, single or two shots; several received placebo; per-sample allocation not given. The investigators took samples on day 63 after the first vaccine or placebo injection. The material sequenced was peripheral blood, taken in a trial of Ad26.COV2.S vaccine versus placebo. The receptor set was obtained from a person aged 18-60 years who received the Ad26.COV2.S COVID-19 vaccine or a placebo.

The chain employs TRBV6-2 or TRBV6-3 and TRBJ2-1, with D possibly being TRBD2 (5 bases). Trimming took 0 bases from V and 10 from J, leaving 16 bases between them. The CDR3 has 15 amino acids. Germline values: CDR1 MNHEY, CDR2 SVGEGT. The CDR3 bases are TGTGCCAGCAGTTACTCGGAGGCCAATCGCCCCGAGCAGTTCTTC. This translates into CASSYSEANRPEQFF.

The chain combines TRBV12-3 or TRBV12-4 with TRBJ1-1, with D hard to call. The V end was cut by 3 bases, the J end by 10 bases, with 12 bases between. This CDR3 spans 12 amino acids. The CDR3 sequence: CASSFDYKRAFF. Here the CDR3 DNA reads TGTGCCAGCAGTTTCGACTACAAAAGAGCTTTCTTT.

The chain combines TRBV5-5 with TRBJ1-2; 8 nucleotides agree with TRBD1. Germline V gives CDR1 SGHKS, CDR2 YYEKEE (reference sequence). V was clipped by 0 bases and J by 0 bases; unmatched bases: 4. This CDR3 has 16 residues. This CDR3 is CASSLAGTGSNYGYTF. CDR3 DNA: TGTGCCAGCAGCTTGGCCGGGACAGGATCTAACTATGGCTACACCTTC.

The rearrangement links TRBV7-2 to TRBJ1-1, with 7 bases fitting TRBD1. CDR1 is SGHTA and CDR2 is FQGNSA in the germline V gene. The CDR3 extends over 14 amino acids. Trimming cost V 1 base and J 5 bases; bases outside gene matches: 4. The chain's CDR3 is CASSLGQGLTEAFF. The CDR3 nucleotides read TGTGCCAGCAGCTTAGGACAGGGTTTAACTGAAGCTTTCTTT.

This chain connects TRBV5-1 to TRBJ1-4; no definite D call. Deletions cut 0 bases from V and 0 bases from J, with 6 bases between. The germline V gene encodes CDR1 SGHRS and CDR2 YFSETQ. There are 15 residues in the CDR3. CDR3 loop: CASSLDPATNEKLFF. Written as DNA, the CDR3 is TGCGCCAGCAGCTTGGATCCAGCAACTAATGAAAAACTGTTTTTT.

The chain carries TRBV7-8 and TRBJ1-5; 7 nucleotides match TRBD1. Germline values: CDR1 SGHVS, CDR2 FQNEAQ. V shed 0 bases, J shed 6 bases, and the junction held 17 bases outside the gene matches. The CDR3 is 19 amino acids. CDR3 sequence (DNA): TGTGCCAGCAGCTTAGCACGACTTCTATCACAGGGGCGCAGTCAGCCCCAGCATTTT. Its protein product is CASSLARLLSQGRSQPQHF.

The chain couples TRBV3-1 (or the pseudogene TRBV3-2) to TRBJ1-1; D is unclear. The CDR3 length is 16 residues. The V and J ends lost 1 base and 1 base respectively, with 13 bases between them. Germline loops: CDR1 LGHDT, CDR2 YNNKEL (reference sequence). CDR3 protein: CASSQVGIVTNTEAFF. The CDR3 DNA sequence: TGTGCCAGCAGCCAAGTAGGTATTGTCACGAACACTGAAGCTTTCTTT.

CDR3 in amino acids: CASSDVLPAPDTQYF. Here the CDR3 DNA reads TGTGCCAGCAGTGACGTTCTCCCGGCCCCAGATACGCAGTATTTT. The J gene is TRBJ2-3, the V gene TRBV6-1; D gene unclear. V gave up 3 bases and J gave up 4 bases, with 14 bases separating them. Germline values: CDR1 MNHNS, CDR2 SASEGT. The CDR3 has 15 residues.

This clone was counted once. In nucleotides, the CDR3 is TGTGCCAGCTCACCACCAGACTTCTACGAGCAGTACTTC. It is translated as CASSPPDFYEQYF. V usage is TRBV18 and J usage is TRBJ2-7, with unresolved D. The V end was cut by 0 bases, the J end by 3 bases, with 6 bases between. The CDR3 runs to 13 residues. Per the germline V gene, CDR1 is KGHSH and CDR2 is LQKENI.

The chain uses TRBV30 and TRBJ1-6; no clear D gene. Trimming left V 2 bases short and J 9 bases short, with 14 bases between. Germline V lookup: CDR1 GTSNPN, CDR2 SVGIG (reference sequence). The CDR3 is made up of 14 amino acids. CDR3 loop: CAWSFLNEVSPLHF. The CDR3 DNA is TGTGCCTGGAGTTTTCTTAACGAGGTTTCACCCCTCCACTTT.

The chain combines TRBV10-1 with TRBJ2-2, with 9 positions matching TRBD1. The CDR3 sequence is 15 residues long. Germline values: CDR1 WNHNN, CDR2 SYGVQD (reference sequence). Unmatched junction bases numbered 3, after V lost 4 bases and J lost 3 bases. CDR3 residues: CASSARTGDTGELFF. The DNA of the CDR3 is TGCGCCAGCAGTGCCAGGACAGGGGACACCGGGGAGCTGTTTTTT.

The J gene is TRBJ1-2, the V gene TRBV3-1 (or the pseudogene TRBV3-2); D is uncertain. The V and J ends lost 5 bases and 8 bases respectively, with 18 bases between them. The CDR3 totals 14 residues. Germline loops: CDR1 LGHDT, CDR2 YNNKEL (reference sequence). The CDR3 reads CASSSRAQQRGYTF. Written as DNA, the CDR3 is TGTGCCAGCAGCTCCCGGGCGCAGCAACGGGGCTACACCTTC.

The chain has TRBV2 and TRBJ1-1, with 10 bases fitting TRBD1. Per germline, CDR1 SNHLY and CDR2 FYNNEI. V shed 5 bases, J shed 0 bases, and the junction held 3 bases outside the gene matches. The CDR3 sequence is 15 residues long. In DNA, the CDR3 is TGTGCCAGCAGTCGACAGGGGGCTATGAACACTGAAGCTTTCTTT. This gives the protein CASSRQGAMNTEAFF.

CDR3 DNA: TGTGCCAGCAGTTACTCCTCCTGGAATGAGCAGTTCTTC. Its protein is CASSYSSWNEQFF. The genes are TRBV6-2 or TRBV6-3 and TRBJ2-1; D ambiguous. V was shortened by 0 bases and J by 7 bases, with 7 bases between the two germline ends. This CDR3 comprises 13 residues. Per the germline V gene, CDR1 is MNHEY and CDR2 is SVGEGT.

V gene TRBV10-3 combines with J gene TRBJ2-5; 8 nucleotides line up with TRBD1. V shed 10 bases and J 4 bases; nucleotides not matched to a gene: 8. This CDR3 has 13 residues. Germline values: CDR1 ENHRY, CDR2 SYGVKD. CDR3 in amino acids: CASQQGARETQYF. The CDR3 bases are TGTGCCAGCCAGCAGGGGGCGAGAGAGACCCAGTACTTC.

V usage is TRBV6-5 and J usage is TRBJ2-2; tentative D call: TRBD2 (6 bases). Germline V gene data show CDR1 as MNHEY and CDR2 as SVGAGI. The CDR3 spans 14 residues. V dropped 10 bases and J dropped 5 bases, with 17 bases sitting between them. In nucleotides, the CDR3 is TGTGCCACCCGAAAGCCGCGGGGAACCGGGGAGCTGTTTTTT. Its protein is CATRKPRGTGELFF.

The chain couples TRBV19 to TRBJ1-2, with 9 bases identical to TRBD1. The CDR3 contains 14 residues. Trimming at V came to 6 bases and at J to 3 bases, leaving 5 bases not matched to a gene. Germline CDR1 reads LNHDA; CDR2 reads SQIVND (reference sequence). As DNA, the CDR3 is TGTGCCAGTAGGGGGACAGGGCGGTACTATGGCTACACCTTC. Protein: CASRGTGRYYGYTF.

The chain combines TRBV28 with TRBJ2-5, with D tentatively TRBD1 (6 bases). The CDR3 totals 12 residues. The germline V gene encodes CDR1 MDHEN and CDR2 SYDVKM. Trimming left V 7 bases short and J 4 bases short, with 10 bases between. Here the CDR3 reads CASNAGVETQYF. The CDR3 DNA follows: TGTGCCAGCAATGCAGGGGTAGAGACCCAGTACTTC.

This clone was recorded once. V is TRBV28 and J is TRBJ1-1; a possible D gene is TRBD1 (6 bases). CDR1 and CDR2 (germline): MDHEN, SYDVKM. The V gene lost 6 bases and the J gene lost 6 bases, with 14 bases spanning the gap. The CDR3 consists of 13 residues. This CDR3 reads CASRNQGFSEAFF. CDR3 DNA sequence: TGTGCCAGCAGGAACCAGGGGTTCTCTGAAGCTTTCTTT.

The V and J genes are TRBV6-5 and TRBJ2-3; D remains unclear. This CDR3 contains 14 residues. The V and J ends lost 0 bases and 4 bases respectively, with 8 bases between them. Germline V gene data show CDR1 as MNHEY and CDR2 as SVGAGI. The CDR3 spells CASSYSNGADTQYF. The CDR3 DNA sequence: TGTGCCAGCAGTTACTCTAATGGGGCAGATACGCAGTATTTT.

This clone was recorded once. The V and J genes are TRBV6-5 and TRBJ2-1; TRBD2 agrees at 9 bases. CDR1 and CDR2 from the germline V gene are MNHEY and SVGAGI. Trimming cost V 6 bases and J 9 bases; bases outside gene matches: 6. The CDR3 runs to 13 residues. CDR3: CASREVSGSEQFF. The CDR3 region has the DNA TGTGCCAGCAGGGAGGTTAGCGGGAGTGAGCAGTTCTTC.

The chain joins TRBV27 to TRBJ2-6; 7 bases are a match to TRBD2. This CDR3 is built from 16 residues. Germline lookup yields CDR1 MNHEY and CDR2 SMNVEV (reference sequence). V was pared by 5 bases and J by 4 bases, with 8 bases of the junction left unmatched. CDR3 nucleotide sequence: TGTGCCAGCAGTCTCGGGGGGAGAGGAGGGGCCAACGTCCTGACTTTC. Encoded protein: CASSLGGRGGANVLTF. The variable domain in full, completed from reference TRBV27 and TRBJ2-6, reads EAQVTQNPRYLITVTGKKLTVTCSQNMNHEYMSWYRQDPGLGLRQIYYSMNVEVTDKGDVPEGYKVSRKEKRNFPLILESPSPNQTSLYFCASSLGGRGGANVLTFGAGSRLTVL.

The table lists this clone with a few counts. The genes are TRBV10-1 and TRBJ2-1; 9 bases are shared with TRBD2. The V gene's germline CDR1 is WNHNN and CDR2 SYGVQD (reference sequence). This CDR3 spans 16 amino acids. J was trimmed by 2 bases and V by 10 bases; bases with no gene match: 12. The CDR3: CAKSLAGNFTYNEQFF. The CDR3 coding sequence is TGCGCCAAAAGCCTAGCGGGAAACTTTACCTACAATGAGCAGTTCTTC.

CDR3 bases: TGTGCCAGCAGCCGGACAGGGGGGAACACTGAAGCTTTCTTT. It translates to CASSRTGGNTEAFF. V gene TRBV3-1 (or the pseudogene TRBV3-2) combines with J gene TRBJ1-1, with 10 bases matching TRBD1. CDR3 size: 14 residues. V lost 4 bases, J lost 1 base, and 0 bases stayed unmatched. Germline loops: CDR1 LGHDT, CDR2 YNNKEL (reference sequence).

V gene TRBV4-1 combines with J gene TRBJ2-1; 7 bases match TRBD2. The CDR3 is made up of 17 amino acids. V dropped 2 bases and J dropped 4; count of bases not matched to a gene: 11. Germline V gene sequence: CDR1 MGHRA, CDR2 YSYEKL. The CDR3 loop is CASSQFLGGSTYNEQFF. The DNA of the CDR3 is TGCGCCAGCAGCCAATTCTTAGGCGGGAGCACTTACAATGAGCAGTTCTTC.

The V call is TRBV28, the J call TRBJ2-1, with D tentatively TRBD2 (5 bases). Germline V lookup: CDR1 MDHEN, CDR2 SYDVKM. This CDR3 has 13 residues. V shed 4 bases and J shed 10 bases, with 14 bases lying between them. The CDR3 reads CASSSHIRLEQFF. In DNA form, the CDR3 reads TGTGCCAGCAGTTCCCATATCCGACTAGAGCAGTTCTTC.

As for this clone: Other DNA sequences from this sample encode an identical CDR3 as well. The chain couples TRBV5-1 to TRBJ1-5; unclear D gene. This CDR3 contains 15 residues. V lost 2 bases, J lost 1 base, and 10 bases lay in between. Germline V gene data show CDR1 as SGHRS and CDR2 as YFSETQ. CDR3: CASSLEGGSNQPQHF. DNA for the CDR3: TGCGCCAGCAGCTTAGAGGGAGGAAGCAATCAGCCCCAGCATTTT.

The V call is TRBV2, the J call TRBJ2-7, with TRBD1 matching 8 bases. Germline CDR1 reads SNHLY; CDR2 reads FYNNEI. The CDR3 spans 14 residues. Trimming cost V 10 bases and J 7 bases; bases outside gene matches: 15. As DNA, the CDR3 is TGTGCCACCACGCTGGGACAGGTTATTCGGGAGCAGTACTTC. Translation: CATTLGQVIREQYF.